The 5 T cell receptor beta chains below were found in one sample sequenced in a study of cytomegalovirus exposure and HLA in healthy donors. PCR amplification relied on 60 Vbeta primers (plus 13 Jbeta primers). Data came from immunoSEQ multiplex PCR; TCRdb stores just in-frame clones and leaves some out. The data contain some 150,000 clones, around four fifths of them singletons. The sample was PBMCs. The origin of the receptors is a man in his forties or fifties in good health and CMV-seronegative.

V gene TRBV7-9 combines with J gene TRBJ2-1; maybe TRBD2 (6 bases). This CDR3 contains 15 residues. V shed 3 bases and J shed 13 bases, with 22 bases lying between them. The germline V gene has CDR1 SEHNR and CDR2 FQNEAQ (reference sequence). The CDR3 is CASSLSGAEGAGQFF. The DNA for the CDR3 is TGTGCCAGCAGCTTGTCGGGAGCGGAAGGAGCGGGTCAGTTCTTC.

This chain links TRBV9 with TRBJ1-5; a weak D match, TRBD1 (5 bases). Germline CDR1 reads SGDLS; CDR2 reads YYNGEE. CDR3 length equals 15 residues. Trimming removed 7 bases at V and 6 bases at J, with 20 bases between. The CDR3 region is CASGASRQGGQPQHF. The CDR3 DNA follows: TGTGCCAGCGGTGCCTCGAGGCAGGGAGGTCAGCCCCAGCATTTT.

This chain uses TRBV7-9 with TRBJ2-6, with TRBD1 matching over 8 bases. Germline CDR1 is SEHNR and CDR2 is FQNEAQ (reference sequence). V was pared by 5 bases and J by 0 bases, with 9 bases of the junction left unmatched. The CDR3 is 18 residues long. CDR3 nucleotide sequence: TGTGCCAGCAGCAAAGGGACAGGTGCCTTCTCTGGGGCCAACGTCCTGACTTTC. Translating it yields CASSKGTGAFSGANVLTF.

CDR3 sequence reads: CASSSGTGGGGGANVLTF. CDR3 DNA sequence: TGTGCCAGCAGCTCAGGGACAGGGGGAGGTGGTGGGGCCAACGTCCTGACTTTC. The chain carries TRBV5-6 and TRBJ2-6; TRBD1 aligns across 11 bases. The junction had 8 bases not matched to a gene; V was cut back by 3 bases and J by 3 bases. The CDR3 totals 18 residues. Germline CDR1 SGHDT, CDR2 YYEEEE.

The chain joins TRBV28 to TRBJ2-3, with 10 positions matching TRBD2. The trim removed 7 bases at V and 1 base at J, leaving 8 bases unmatched. CDR1 is MDHEN, CDR2 SYDVKM, per germline. The CDR3 has 16 residues. CDR3 residues: CASIPPSGGGTDTQYF. In nucleotides, the CDR3 is TGTGCCAGCATCCCTCCTAGCGGGGGAGGCACAGATACGCAGTATTTT. The full variable domain, with the rest looked up from reference TRBV28 and TRBJ2-3, is DVKVTQSSRYLVKRTGEKVFLECVQDMDHENMFWYRQDPGLGLRLIYFSYDVKMKEKGDIPEGYSVSREKKERFSLILESASTNQTSMYLCASIPPSGGGTDTQYFGPGTRLTVL.